Sequencing of this TCR beta chain was carried out in a study of post-analysis software for immune sequencing data. Overall study results and limits: Controls showed lower frequencies than patients for several TRBV segments, and TRBV5-6, TRBV5-1 and TRBV20-1 were among these.

Losses at the gene ends were 2 bases for V and 5 bases for J; bases not matched to a gene: 2. The germline V gene encodes CDR1 GTSNPN and CDR2 SVGIG (reference sequence). The CDR3 spans 12 residues. In the case of this clonotype: Its antigen remains unidentified.

Unique molecular identifiers were carried by the TCR beta cDNA libraries. Yield was 450,000 to 650,000 cDNA molecules from about 1 to 10 million T cells. TCRdb used MiXCR to reprocess the PCR reads, holding one entry per CDR3 protein. The sample records approximately 660,000 distinct CDR3 sequences, 55% to 60% being singletons. This sequence originates from a girl aged 2 to 9 with multiple sclerosis. Sequenced sample: blood. The rearrangement uses TRBV30 and TRBJ1-2; TRBD1 aligns across 7 bases. CDR3 in DNA: TGTGCCTGGAGTAAGACAGGGTATGGCTACACCTTC. Residues: CAWSKTGYGYTF.